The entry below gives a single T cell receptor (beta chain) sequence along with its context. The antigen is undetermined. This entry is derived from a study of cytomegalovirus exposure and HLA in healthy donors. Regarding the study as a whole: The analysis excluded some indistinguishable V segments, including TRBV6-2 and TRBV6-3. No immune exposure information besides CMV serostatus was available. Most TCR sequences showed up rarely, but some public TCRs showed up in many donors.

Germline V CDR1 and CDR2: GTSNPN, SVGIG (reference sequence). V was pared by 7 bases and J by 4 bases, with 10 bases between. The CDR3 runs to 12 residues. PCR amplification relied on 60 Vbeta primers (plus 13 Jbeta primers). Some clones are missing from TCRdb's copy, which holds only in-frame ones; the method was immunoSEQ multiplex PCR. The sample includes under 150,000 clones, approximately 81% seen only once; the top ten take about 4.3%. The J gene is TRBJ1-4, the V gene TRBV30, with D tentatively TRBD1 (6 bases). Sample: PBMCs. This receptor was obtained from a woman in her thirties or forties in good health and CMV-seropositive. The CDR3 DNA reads TGTGCCTCGGACAGTCTTAATGAAAAACTGTTTTTT. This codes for CASDSLNEKLFF.